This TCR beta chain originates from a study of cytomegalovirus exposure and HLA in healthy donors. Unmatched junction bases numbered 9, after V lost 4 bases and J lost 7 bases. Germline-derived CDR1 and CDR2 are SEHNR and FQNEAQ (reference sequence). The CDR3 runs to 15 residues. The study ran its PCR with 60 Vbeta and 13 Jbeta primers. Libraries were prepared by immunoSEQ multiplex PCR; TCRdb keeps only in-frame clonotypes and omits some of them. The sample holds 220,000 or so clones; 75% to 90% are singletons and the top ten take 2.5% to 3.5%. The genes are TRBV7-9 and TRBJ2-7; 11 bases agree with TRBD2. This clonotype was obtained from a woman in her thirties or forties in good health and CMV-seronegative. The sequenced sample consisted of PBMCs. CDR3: CASSSVAGGPREQYF. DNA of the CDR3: TGTGCCAGCAGCTCAGTAGCGGGAGGGCCTCGGGAGCAGTACTTC.